The rows below give T cell receptor beta chains drawn from one sample of a study of cytomegalovirus exposure and HLA in healthy donors. Sequencing was performed with immunoSEQ multiplex PCR; in TCRdb, only in-frame clones are kept and a portion is missing. The table records 100,000 to 150,000 clones, roughly 89% of them present only once. Sample: PBMCs. The receptors were gathered from a young woman in good health and CMV-seronegative. CDR3s include the opening cysteine and the closing phenylalanine or tryptophan. Fields, in order: V gene, clone size, J gene, D gene, CDR3 protein, CDR3 DNA. The D gene is left open where the match is weak. The size of a clone is reported for some rows only, either as once, few or many, or as a class for expanded clones.

V: TRBV4-1; size: .; J: TRBJ1-1; D: TRBD1; CDR3: CASSQEPGQGNTEAFF; DNA: TGCGCCAGCAGCCAAGAACCGGGACAGGGAAACACTGAAGCTTTCTTT
V: TRBV4-1; size: .; J: TRBJ2-5; D: TRBD2; CDR3: CASSQGGRETQYF; DNA: TGCGCCAGCAGCCAAGGCGGGAGGGAGACCCAGTACTTC
V: TRBV28; size: .; J: TRBJ2-7; D: .; CDR3: CASSFPGPYEQYF; DNA: TGTGCCAGCAGCTTCCCAGGGCCCTACGAGCAGTACTTC
V: TRBV1; size: .; J: TRBJ2-1; D: .; CDR3: CTSISFVGTNSRNEQFF; DNA: TGCACCAGCATCTCATTCGTCGGGACTAACTCTCGTAATGAGCAGTTCTTC
V: TRBV28; size: .; J: TRBJ1-2; D: .; CDR3: CASRRQSNYGYTF; DNA: TGTGCCAGCAGGAGACAGAGCAACTATGGCTACACCTTC
V: TRBV29-1; size: .; J: TRBJ2-1; D: TRBD2; CDR3: CSVVPSGKFYNKQFF; DNA: TGCAGCGTTGTTCCTAGCGGGAAATTCTACAATAAGCAGTTCTTC
V: TRBV9; size: .; J: TRBJ2-1; D: .; CDR3: CASSVAPAAGTYNEQFF; DNA: TGTGCCAGCAGCGTTGCCCCAGCGGCCGGAACCTACAATGAGCAGTTCTTC
V: TRBV2; size: once; J: TRBJ2-2; D: TRBD2; CDR3: CATKFGTSGAGELFF; DNA: TGTGCCACCAAGTTCGGGACTAGCGGAGCCGGGGAGCTGTTTTTT
V: TRBV27; size: .; J: TRBJ1-4; D: TRBD1; CDR3: CASSLGTVSEKLFF; DNA: TGTGCCAGCAGTTTAGGGACAGTAAGTGAAAAACTGTTTTTT
V: TRBV5-1; size: .; J: TRBJ2-7; D: TRBD2; CDR3: CASSLELGGGGLAGGPGEQYF; DNA: TGCGCCAGCAGCTTGGAACTCGGTGGGGGGGGACTAGCGGGAGGGCCTGGAGAGCAGTACTTC
V: TRBV30; size: few; J: TRBJ2-3; D: .; CDR3: CAWSRDWSTDTQYF; DNA: TGTGCCTGGTCTCGGGACTGGAGCACAGATACGCAGTATTTT
V: TRBV14; size: .; J: TRBJ2-4; D: .; CDR3: CASSQVGAYIQYF; DNA: TGTGCCAGCAGCCAAGTTGGGGCATACATTCAGTACTTC
V: TRBV15; size: .; J: TRBJ1-1; D: .; CDR3: CATSSSKEAFF; DNA: TGTGCCACCAGCAGTTCAAAAGAAGCTTTCTTT
V: TRBV11-3; size: .; J: TRBJ2-7; D: TRBD1; CDR3: CASSLQGARSYEQYF; DNA: TGTGCCAGCAGCTTACAGGGGGCGCGATCCTACGAGCAGTACTTC
V: TRBV10-3; size: .; J: TRBJ2-2; D: .; CDR3: CAISVERTGELFF; DNA: TGTGCCATCAGTGTCGAGAGGACCGGGGAGCTGTTTTTT
V: TRBV5-5; size: .; J: TRBJ1-2; D: TRBD1; CDR3: CASSLEGQGSYGYTF; DNA: TGTGCCAGCAGCTTGGAGGGACAGGGCAGCTATGGCTACACCTTC
V: TRBV19; size: few; J: TRBJ2-2; D: TRBD1; CDR3: CASSMPGQGGLVAGELFF; DNA: TGTGCCAGTAGTATGCCGGGACAGGGCGGTCTGGTAGCCGGGGAGCTGTTTTTT
V: TRBV7-9; size: .; J: TRBJ2-7; D: TRBD1; CDR3: CASSSPGQGTYEQYF; DNA: TGTGCCAGCAGCTCACCGGGACAGGGGACCTACGAGCAGTACTTC
V: TRBV29-1; size: .; J: TRBJ2-7; D: TRBD2; CDR3: CSVVLRGTEADEQYF; DNA: TGCAGCGTTGTCTTGCGGGGGACCGAAGCGGACGAGCAGTACTTC
V: TRBV30; size: .; J: TRBJ2-2; D: TRBD2; CDR3: CASGENTGELFF; DNA: TGTGCCAGCGGGGAGAACACCGGGGAGCTGTTTTTT
V: TRBV2; size: .; J: TRBJ1-2; D: TRBD1; CDR3: CASSGSRDRGYGYTF; DNA: TGTGCCAGCAGTGGTAGTAGGGACAGGGGCTATGGCTACACCTTC
V: TRBV28; size: .; J: TRBJ2-2; D: TRBD1; CDR3: CASRLTGTGELFF; DNA: TGTGCCAGCAGACTGACAGGGACAGGGGAGCTGTTTTTT
V: TRBV10-3; size: .; J: TRBJ2-7; D: TRBD2; CDR3: CAIGGGSYEQYF; DNA: TGTGCCATCGGTGGCGGGAGTTACGAGCAGTACTTC
V: TRBV7-8; size: .; J: TRBJ2-3; D: TRBD2; CDR3: CASVQGLGASTDTQYF; DNA: TGTGCCAGCGTCCAGGGACTAGGTGCTAGCACAGATACGCAGTATTTT
V: TRBV6-1; size: .; J: TRBJ1-1; D: .; CDR3: CASSGTEPRGTEAFF; DNA: TGTGCCAGCAGTGGAACCGAGCCCAGGGGCACTGAAGCTTTCTTT
V: TRBV19; size: .; J: TRBJ2-7; D: .; CDR3: CASSSGTRSSYEQYF; DNA: TGTGCCAGTAGTTCAGGGACAAGGAGCTCCTACGAGCAGTACTTC
V: TRBV27; size: .; J: TRBJ2-7; D: TRBD1; CDR3: CASSQTSGTGAVEQYF; DNA: TGTGCCAGCAGTCAGACGTCAGGGACAGGGGCAGTCGAGCAGTACTTC
V: TRBV27; size: .; J: TRBJ1-1; D: .; CDR3: CASSPRGGYTEAFF; DNA: TGTGCCAGCAGTCCCCGGGGGGGATACACTGAAGCTTTCTTT
V: TRBV2; size: .; J: TRBJ2-5; D: TRBD2; CDR3: CASTELAGQETQYF; DNA: TGTGCCAGCACCGAACTAGCGGGTCAAGAGACCCAGTACTTC
V: TRBV10-1; size: .; J: TRBJ2-7; D: TRBD2; CDR3: CASSESRASGRREQYF; DNA: TGCGCCAGCAGTGAGTCGAGGGCTAGCGGGAGGCGCGAGCAGTACTTC
V: TRBV7-9; size: .; J: TRBJ1-2; D: .; CDR3: CASSYSTGTGYGYTF; DNA: TGTGCCAGCAGCTATTCTACAGGGACGGGCTATGGCTACACCTTC
V: TRBV21-1; size: .; J: TRBJ2-7; D: .; CDR3: CANPIDPGSQQYF; DNA: TGTGCCAACCCCATTGACCCGGGATCCCAGCAGTACTTC
V: TRBV2; size: .; J: TRBJ1-5; D: TRBD1; CDR3: CASSGLDRADQPQHF; DNA: TGTGCCAGCAGCGGCCTGGACAGGGCGGATCAGCCCCAGCATTTT
V: TRBV27; size: .; J: TRBJ2-1; D: .; CDR3: CASLGFSNEQFF; DNA: TGTGCCAGTCTAGGTTTTTCGAATGAGCAGTTCTTC
V: TRBV9; size: once; J: TRBJ2-5; D: .; CDR3: CASSITGGPGGGETQYF; DNA: TGTGCCAGCAGCATTACCGGTGGGCCGGGGGGCGGAGAGACCCAGTACTTC
V: TRBV5-8; size: .; J: TRBJ1-2; D: .; CDR3: CASSFPGGGIIYGYTF; DNA: TGTGCCAGCAGCTTCCCGGGGGGAGGGATTATCTATGGCTACACCTTC
V: TRBV28; size: .; J: TRBJ1-2; D: .; CDR3: CASSAPVQDYGYTF; DNA: TGTGCCAGCAGCGCTCCGGTACAGGACTATGGCTACACCTTC
V: TRBV2; size: .; J: TRBJ2-7; D: .; CDR3: CASSTDTSSYEQYF; DNA: TGTGCCAGCAGTACGGACACAAGCTCCTACGAGCAGTACTTC
V: TRBV19; size: few; J: TRBJ1-2; D: TRBD1; CDR3: CASRGDSAIYGYTF; DNA: TGTGCCAGTAGAGGGGACAGTGCAATTTATGGCTACACCTTC
V: TRBV15; size: .; J: TRBJ2-3; D: .; CDR3: CATSRERGADTQYF; DNA: TGTGCCACCAGCAGAGAACGAGGCGCAGATACGCAGTATTTT
V: TRBV6-4; size: .; J: TRBJ1-1; D: .; CDR3: CASSVTEMNTEAFF; DNA: TGTGCCAGCTCAGTTACAGAGATGAACACTGAAGCTTTCTTT
V: TRBV10-2; size: .; J: TRBJ1-1; D: TRBD1; CDR3: CASRPGTGGNTEAFF; DNA: TGCGCCAGCAGGCCCGGGACAGGGGGGAACACTGAAGCTTTCTTT
V: TRBV29-1; size: .; J: TRBJ1-2; D: TRBD1; CDR3: CSVLLTGTYGYTF; DNA: TGCAGCGTTCTTTTGACAGGGACCTATGGCTACACCTTC
V: TRBV7-9; size: .; J: TRBJ2-6; D: .; CDR3: CASRWTEGAGANVLTF; DNA: TGTGCCAGCAGATGGACCGAGGGGGCTGGGGCCAACGTCCTGACTTTC
V: TRBV19; size: .; J: TRBJ1-5; D: .; CDR3: CASSMDNYSNQPQHF; DNA: TGTGCCAGTAGTATGGACAATTATAGCAATCAGCCCCAGCATTTT
V: TRBV9; size: .; J: TRBJ2-3; D: TRBD2; CDR3: CASSAPTAGGPPSTDTQYF; DNA: TGTGCCAGCAGCGCCCCCACAGCGGGAGGGCCCCCTAGCACAGATACGCAGTATTTT
V: TRBV29-1; size: .; J: TRBJ2-7; D: .; CDR3: CSVEYSGTSSYEQYF; DNA: TGCAGCGTTGAATACTCGGGAACTAGCTCCTACGAGCAGTACTTC
V: TRBV11-2; size: .; J: TRBJ2-1; D: TRBD1; CDR3: CASSRTGGRNEQFF; DNA: TGTGCCAGCAGCCGGACAGGGGGTAGGAATGAGCAGTTCTTC
V: TRBV14; size: .; J: TRBJ2-7; D: .; CDR3: CASSQHAGPVYEQYF; DNA: TGTGCCAGCAGCCAGCACGCGGGGCCAGTCTACGAGCAGTACTTC
V: TRBV11-3; size: once; J: TRBJ2-5; D: .; CDR3: CASSLGWRGGETQYF; DNA: TGTGCCAGCAGCTTAGGGTGGCGGGGAGGAGAGACCCAGTACTTC
V: TRBV10-2; size: once; J: TRBJ2-7; D: .; CDR3: CASNDRLTYEQYF; DNA: TGCGCCAGCAATGACAGGCTAACCTACGAGCAGTACTTC
V: TRBV21-1; size: .; J: TRBJ2-2; D: .; CDR3: CASSKPEDRADTGELFF; DNA: TGTGCCAGCAGCAAACCCGAGGACAGGGCAGACACCGGGGAGCTGTTTTTT
V: TRBV28; size: .; J: TRBJ1-1; D: .; CDR3: CASSINTEAFF; DNA: TGTGCCAGCAGTATAAACACTGAAGCTTTCTTT
V: TRBV19; size: .; J: TRBJ2-6; D: TRBD2; CDR3: CASSISAGGFGANVLTF; DNA: TGTGCCAGTAGTATATCAGCGGGAGGTTTTGGGGCCAACGTCCTGACTTTC
V: TRBV5-1; size: .; J: TRBJ2-3; D: .; CDR3: CASSLDGQGTQYF; DNA: TGCGCCAGCAGCCTGGACGGGCAGGGTACGCAGTATTTT
V: TRBV6-5; size: .; J: TRBJ1-1; D: .; CDR3: CASSYGQMNTEAFF; DNA: TGTGCCAGCAGTTACGGACAGATGAACACTGAAGCTTTCTTT
V: TRBV11-3; size: .; J: TRBJ2-1; D: .; CDR3: CASSREIPGLDGEQFF; DNA: TGTGCCAGCAGCCGCGAAATCCCGGGACTCGACGGAGAGCAGTTCTTC
V: TRBV5-1; size: .; J: TRBJ2-5; D: .; CDR3: CASSLGPLGETQYF; DNA: TGCGCCAGCAGCTTGGGGCCCCTAGGAGAGACCCAGTACTTC
V: TRBV11-2; size: .; J: TRBJ2-3; D: .; CDR3: CASSFRQPGGTDTQYF; DNA: TGTGCCAGCAGCTTTCGCCAACCGGGAGGCACAGATACGCAGTATTTT
V: TRBV11-2; size: .; J: TRBJ1-2; D: .; CDR3: CASSSLTRVHGYTF; DNA: TGTGCCAGCAGCTCCTTGACCAGGGTACATGGCTACACCTTC